This T cell receptor (beta chain) was observed in a study of vaccination effects on CD4 cells after COVID-19 (dated by TCRdb to between 2022 and 2023). Context from the whole study: In the ViraFEST assay, PBMC were stimulated with viral peptide pools, and antigen-specific CD4+ T cell clonotypes were then identified by expansion using TCR sequencing. Altogether, roughly 10 COVID-19 convalescent patients and a handful of SARS-CoV-2-naive healthy vaccine recipients made up the full study. SARS-CoV-2 spike-specific CD4+ TCR repertoires were compared before and after mRNA vaccination in COVID-19 convalescent patients and in infection-naive vaccine recipients. Cultures from other donors in the study were sequenced using the Oncomine TCR Beta short-read assay on an Illumina iSeq 100. Across the study, the median time from the second dose to post-vaccine sampling was 72 days (range 14 to 241). Each well held under 2.5 million PBMC cultured in IMDM containing roughly 5% human AB serum, approximately 10 IU/ml IL-2 and gentamicin, along with about 9.3 ug/ml peptides. General conclusions and limits of the study: Marked clonal contraction was observed in both infection-induced and vaccine-induced clones at late post-vaccination timepoints, consistent with waning T cell responses. Among healthy vaccine recipients, nearly all vaccine-induced clones were SARS-CoV-2 mono-reactive, and just 1 of 255 was cross-reactive with common cold coronaviruses. Only a small number of convalescent patients were included, and no early post-infection timepoints were available, which limited the study.

The receptor library was made with the immunoSEQ multiplex PCR assay. DNA from the CD4+ T cells that had been cultured and isolated underwent TCR beta CDR3 sequencing. Under the source paper's analysis protocol: The analysis removed non-productive TCR sequences, trimmed reads to the CDR3 region, and retained only CDR3s that were 7 or more amino acids long. The MANAFEST web app was used to pick out antigen-specific clonotypes by comparing their expansion in peptide wells with that in reference cultures. Positive clones required FDR<0.05 expansion versus reference and all other wells, odds ratio above 5, and frequency above 0.1% in two replicate wells. A clonotype was defined as cross-reactive if the clonotype was significantly expanded both in SARS-CoV-2 spike wells and in at least one common cold coronavirus spike condition. CDR3 similarity was assessed by Levenshtein distance using the stringdist R package, and unrooted trees were constructed with ape in R 3.6.1. Held by TCRdb, this immuneACCESS table contains in-frame sequences only and omits some clones. Under half of the omission traces to an unresolved V gene where checked; the cause of the rest is unknown. The D gene and trimming were derived from the DNA, and the V and J assignments and clone size from that table. For this sample the table gives some 30,000 clones, of which around two thirds were detected only once. About 15% of the sample is taken by the ten largest.

This clone was seen a few times. It lacks a known antigen. Per-nucleotide qualities are absent, and no much larger clonotype sits a single base away. V is shortened by 4 bases, J by 5 bases, and the region joining them spans 19 bases. The germline V gene yields SGHRS for CDR1 and YFSETQ for CDR2. From its cysteine to its phenylalanine, the CDR3 spans 15 amino acids. The entry retains the CDR3 DNA only, 45 bases that are in frame from base 1. After less than eleven days of culture, CD4+ T cells were isolated with the EasySep CD4+ T cell isolation kit. Two doses of either the BNT162b2 or the mRNA-1273 mRNA SARS-CoV-2 vaccine were administered to participants. Negative nucleocapsid antibody results before and after vaccination confirmed that the healthy vaccine recipients had no prior SARS-CoV-2 infection. Half of the culture medium was replaced with fresh IL-2-containing medium on days 3 and 7. Unless noted otherwise, every peptide stimulation condition was grown in triplicate wells. PBMC were separated from whole blood using Ficoll-Paque Plus gradient centrifugation and were then either cryopreserved at -140C or used fresh. The QIAamp micro DNA kit was used to extract genomic DNA from the cultured CD4+ T cells.

In this chain, TRBV5-1 is recombined with TRBJ2-7; the best D guess is TRBD2, with 6 bases matching. The sequencing used CD4+ T cells from PBMCs cultured without peptide, collected after COVID-19 vaccination. This receptor was taken from a human donor who received a COVID-19 vaccine. The CDR3 amino acid sequence is: CASSQGTPSGNEQYF. The DNA sequence is as follows: TGCGCCAGCAGCCAAGGGACTCCTTCTGGAAACGAGCAGTACTTC.